This is a list of T cell receptor beta chains from one sample in a study of blood T cell repertoires in COVID-19. Measured with immunoSEQ multiplex PCR; TCRdb has only the in-frame clones, and not every one. The sample has some 170,000 clones; around 80% are singletons. Sequencing used peripheral blood. The receptors shown here come from a man aged 55 to 70 with active or convalescent COVID-19. The CDR3 runs from the conserved cysteine through the conserved F or W. D genes are given only for firm matches. Clone sizes are given selectively: once, few, many, or a class where the clone is expanded.

v_gene: TRBV5-1
d_gene: TRBD1
abundance: -
j_gene: TRBJ1-1
CDR3aa: CASSPRTGEKGTEAFF
CDR3nt: TGCGCCAGCAGCCCGAGGACAGGCGAGAAGGGCACTGAAGCTTTCTTT

v_gene: TRBV2
d_gene: TRBD2
abundance: -
j_gene: TRBJ2-5
CDR3aa: CASRGTSAKETQYF
CDR3nt: TGTGCCAGCAGAGGGACTAGCGCTAAGGAGACCCAGTACTTC

v_gene: TRBV27
d_gene: TRBD2
abundance: -
j_gene: TRBJ2-3
CDR3aa: CASSPAGWDTQYF
CDR3nt: TGTGCCAGCAGTCCAGCGGGATGGGATACGCAGTATTTT

v_gene: TRBV25-1
d_gene: -
abundance: -
j_gene: TRBJ2-7
CDR3aa: CASSARSTALGSWEQYF
CDR3nt: TGTGCCAGCAGTGCTCGTTCGACAGCGCTAGGCTCCTGGGAGCAGTACTTC

v_gene: TRBV6-5
d_gene: -
abundance: few
j_gene: TRBJ1-3
CDR3aa: CASSYSYRNSGNTIYF
CDR3nt: TGTGCCAGCAGTTACTCTTACAGAAACTCTGGAAACACCATATATTTT

v_gene: TRBV5-6
d_gene: -
abundance: -
j_gene: TRBJ1-2
CDR3aa: CASSGEAGEHYGYTF
CDR3nt: TGTGCCAGCAGCGGTGAGGCAGGGGAGCACTATGGCTACACCTTC

v_gene: TRBV7-9
d_gene: -
abundance: few
j_gene: TRBJ1-2
CDR3aa: CASSSENNYGYTF
CDR3nt: TGTGCCAGCAGCTCGGAGAATAACTATGGCTACACCTTC

v_gene: TRBV12-3/TRBV12-4
d_gene: TRBD2
abundance: -
j_gene: TRBJ2-7
CDR3aa: CASKGLAGEEQYF
CDR3nt: TGTGCCAGCAAGGGACTAGCGGGGGAAGAGCAGTACTTC

v_gene: TRBV18
d_gene: TRBD1
abundance: -
j_gene: TRBJ1-6
CDR3aa: CASSEGQGNSPLHF
CDR3nt: TGTGCCAGCTCAGAAGGACAGGGGAATTCACCCCTCCACTTT

v_gene: TRBV3-1/TRBV3-2
d_gene: TRBD1
abundance: -
j_gene: TRBJ1-1
CDR3aa: CASSPRQGFLAEAFF
CDR3nt: TGTGCCAGCAGCCCCCGACAGGGGTTTTTAGCTGAAGCTTTCTTT

v_gene: TRBV2
d_gene: -
abundance: few
j_gene: TRBJ2-1
CDR3aa: CASRSGQRRNEQFF
CDR3nt: TGTGCCAGCCGAAGCGGTCAACGTAGGAATGAGCAGTTCTTC

v_gene: TRBV15
d_gene: -
abundance: -
j_gene: TRBJ1-2
CDR3aa: CATSRDKAYFDYGYTF
CDR3nt: TGTGCCACCAGCAGAGATAAAGCTTATTTTGACTATGGCTACACCTTC

v_gene: TRBV20-1
d_gene: -
abundance: -
j_gene: TRBJ2-1
CDR3aa: CSASGPVYNEQFF
CDR3nt: TGCAGTGCGAGTGGGCCTGTCTACAATGAGCAGTTCTTC

v_gene: TRBV24-1
d_gene: -
abundance: -
j_gene: TRBJ2-3
CDR3aa: CATSDTTGGATDTQYF
CDR3nt: TGTGCCACCAGTGATACCACAGGGGGGGCGACAGATACGCAGTATTTT

v_gene: TRBV7-4
d_gene: -
abundance: -
j_gene: TRBJ2-7
CDR3aa: CASSPGQTNPYEQYF
CDR3nt: TGTGCCAGCAGCCCAGGACAGACAAACCCCTACGAGCAGTACTTC

v_gene: TRBV28
d_gene: TRBD1
abundance: -
j_gene: TRBJ1-5
CDR3aa: CASSLLTGGKGNQPQHF
CDR3nt: TGTGCCAGCAGTTTATTGACAGGGGGCAAGGGCAATCAGCCCCAGCATTTT

v_gene: TRBV10-1
d_gene: -
abundance: -
j_gene: TRBJ2-2
CDR3aa: CASSEVAENTGELFF
CDR3nt: TGCGCCAGCAGTGAGGTAGCGGAGAACACCGGGGAGCTGTTTTTT

v_gene: TRBV6-5
d_gene: -
abundance: -
j_gene: TRBJ1-4
CDR3aa: CASSYETGWDEKLFF
CDR3nt: TGTGCCAGCAGTTACGAAACAGGGTGGGATGAAAAACTGTTTTTT

v_gene: TRBV5-4
d_gene: -
abundance: -
j_gene: TRBJ1-6
CDR3aa: CASSLQGYNSPLHF
CDR3nt: TGTGCCAGCAGCTTACAGGGTTATAATTCACCCCTCCACTTT

v_gene: TRBV10-1
d_gene: -
abundance: -
j_gene: TRBJ2-3
CDR3aa: CASSASTDTQYF
CDR3nt: TGCGCCAGCAGTGCTAGCACAGATACGCAGTATTTT

v_gene: TRBV6-6
d_gene: TRBD1
abundance: once
j_gene: TRBJ2-3
CDR3aa: CAKQGYYFKGTDTQYF
CDR3nt: TGTGCCAAACAGGGGTATTATTTTAAAGGCACAGATACGCAGTATTTT

v_gene: TRBV11-2
d_gene: -
abundance: once
j_gene: TRBJ2-1
CDR3aa: CASSPTSYNEQFF
CDR3nt: TGTGCCAGCAGCCCGACTAGCTACAATGAGCAGTTCTTC

v_gene: TRBV5-6
d_gene: -
abundance: -
j_gene: TRBJ2-7
CDR3aa: CASSWMGAQYF
CDR3nt: TGTGCCAGCAGTTGGATGGGGGCGCAGTACTTC

v_gene: TRBV28
d_gene: -
abundance: -
j_gene: TRBJ2-7
CDR3aa: CASSLWYGTRAYEQYF
CDR3nt: TGTGCCAGCAGTTTATGGTATGGGACACGGGCCTACGAGCAGTACTTC

v_gene: TRBV7-2
d_gene: TRBD2
abundance: -
j_gene: TRBJ2-3
CDR3aa: CASSSRTSGSTDTQYF
CDR3nt: TGTGCCAGCAGCTCCAGGACTAGCGGGAGCACAGATACGCAGTATTTT

v_gene: TRBV7-2
d_gene: TRBD2
abundance: -
j_gene: TRBJ2-1
CDR3aa: CASSLNRLANYNEQFF
CDR3nt: TGTGCCAGCAGCTTAAATAGACTAGCGAATTACAATGAGCAGTTCTTC

v_gene: TRBV7-9
d_gene: -
abundance: -
j_gene: TRBJ1-6
CDR3aa: CASSIKGDSPLHF
CDR3nt: TGTGCCAGCAGCATAAAGGGGGATTCACCCCTCCACTTT

v_gene: TRBV2
d_gene: TRBD1
abundance: -
j_gene: TRBJ1-4
CDR3aa: CASRQGTNEKLFF
CDR3nt: TGTGCCAGCCGACAGGGAACTAATGAAAAACTGTTTTTT

v_gene: TRBV5-4
d_gene: TRBD1
abundance: few
j_gene: TRBJ2-3
CDR3aa: CASSLGTGVGDTQYF
CDR3nt: TGTGCCAGCAGCTTGGGGACAGGGGTCGGAGATACGCAGTATTTT

v_gene: TRBV18
d_gene: TRBD1
abundance: -
j_gene: TRBJ2-7
CDR3aa: CASSPNSDREPYEQYF
CDR3nt: TGTGCCAGCTCACCAAACTCGGACAGGGAACCCTACGAGCAGTACTTC

v_gene: TRBV5-8
d_gene: -
abundance: once
j_gene: TRBJ1-1
CDR3aa: CASSLTRNTEAFF
CDR3nt: TGTGCCAGCAGCTTGACGAGAAACACTGAAGCTTTCTTT

v_gene: TRBV4-1
d_gene: -
abundance: few
j_gene: TRBJ1-4
CDR3aa: CASSQAPTATNEKLFF
CDR3nt: TGCGCCAGCAGCCAAGCCCCCACAGCAACTAATGAAAAACTGTTTTTT

v_gene: TRBV19
d_gene: -
abundance: -
j_gene: TRBJ1-3
CDR3aa: CASSGQGETGNTIYF
CDR3nt: TGTGCCAGTAGTGGGCAGGGCGAAACTGGAAACACCATATATTTT

v_gene: TRBV14
d_gene: -
abundance: many
j_gene: TRBJ2-7
CDR3aa: CASSQDPFGTPLLGEQYF
CDR3nt: TGTGCCAGCAGCCAAGATCCCTTTGGGACACCTCTACTTGGGGAGCAGTACTTC

v_gene: TRBV6-5
d_gene: TRBD1
abundance: -
j_gene: TRBJ1-1
CDR3aa: CASRSQGAVGTEAFF
CDR3nt: TGTGCCAGCAGATCACAGGGGGCGGTGGGCACTGAAGCTTTCTTT

v_gene: TRBV6-5
d_gene: TRBD1
abundance: once
j_gene: TRBJ1-6
CDR3aa: CASSRGQGGSPLHF
CDR3nt: TGTGCCAGCAGCCGCGGACAGGGAGGGTCACCCCTCCACTTT

v_gene: TRBV5-1
d_gene: TRBD2
abundance: -
j_gene: TRBJ2-1
CDR3aa: CASSLAGTSFNEQFF
CDR3nt: TGCGCCAGCAGCTTGGCCGGGACTAGCTTCAATGAGCAGTTCTTC

v_gene: TRBV7-9
d_gene: -
abundance: few
j_gene: TRBJ2-7
CDR3aa: CASMYPAGVEQYF
CDR3nt: TGTGCCAGCATGTACCCCGCCGGGGTGGAGCAGTACTTC

v_gene: TRBV6-1
d_gene: -
abundance: -
j_gene: TRBJ1-5
CDR3aa: CASSPRRDSNQPQHF
CDR3nt: TGTGCCAGCAGTCCCCGGAGGGATAGCAATCAGCCCCAGCATTTT

v_gene: TRBV7-2
d_gene: TRBD2
abundance: -
j_gene: TRBJ2-2
CDR3aa: CASSFSGGRSTGELFF
CDR3nt: TGTGCCAGCAGCTTTTCGGGAGGGAGATCCACCGGGGAGCTGTTTTTT

v_gene: TRBV10-1
d_gene: -
abundance: -
j_gene: TRBJ1-1
CDR3aa: CASTGQSNAEAFF
CDR3nt: TGCGCCAGCACCGGACAGTCCAACGCTGAAGCTTTCTTT

v_gene: TRBV2
d_gene: -
abundance: -
j_gene: TRBJ1-2
CDR3aa: CASSEGQVLNYGYTF
CDR3nt: TGTGCCAGCAGTGAAGGGCAGGTCCTCAACTATGGCTACACCTTC

v_gene: TRBV28
d_gene: TRBD2
abundance: -
j_gene: TRBJ2-7
CDR3aa: CASSLPSGGSYEQYF
CDR3nt: TGTGCCAGCAGTTTACCTAGCGGGGGCTCCTACGAGCAGTACTTC

v_gene: TRBV7-9
d_gene: -
abundance: once
j_gene: TRBJ2-3
CDR3aa: CASSLDTRGTSTDTQYF
CDR3nt: TGTGCCAGCAGCTTAGATACTCGGGGGACTAGCACAGATACGCAGTATTTT

v_gene: TRBV27
d_gene: -
abundance: few
j_gene: TRBJ2-5
CDR3aa: CASSFGRTGETQYF
CDR3nt: TGTGCCAGCAGTTTTGGCAGAACGGGGGAGACCCAGTACTTC

v_gene: TRBV15
d_gene: -
abundance: -
j_gene: TRBJ1-5
CDR3aa: CATSRGAIQPQHF
CDR3nt: TGTGCCACCAGCAGAGGGGCGATACAGCCCCAGCATTTT

v_gene: TRBV3-1/TRBV3-2
d_gene: -
abundance: -
j_gene: TRBJ1-2
CDR3aa: CASSRGIGRDNYGYTF
CDR3nt: TGTGCCAGCAGCCGAGGGATAGGCAGAGATAACTATGGCTACACCTTC

v_gene: TRBV5-6
d_gene: -
abundance: -
j_gene: TRBJ1-1
CDR3aa: CASSDREKRNTEAFF
CDR3nt: TGTGCCAGCAGCGACCGGGAGAAGCGAAACACTGAAGCTTTCTTT